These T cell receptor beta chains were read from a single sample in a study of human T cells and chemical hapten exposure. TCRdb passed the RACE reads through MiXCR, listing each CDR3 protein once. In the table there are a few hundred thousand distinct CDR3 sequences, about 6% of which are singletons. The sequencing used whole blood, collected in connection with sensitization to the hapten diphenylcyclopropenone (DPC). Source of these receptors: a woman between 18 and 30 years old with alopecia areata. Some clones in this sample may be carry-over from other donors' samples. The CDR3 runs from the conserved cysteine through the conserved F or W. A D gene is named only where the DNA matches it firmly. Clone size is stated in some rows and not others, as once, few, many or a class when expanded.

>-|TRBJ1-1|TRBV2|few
TGTGCCAGCGTCCGACCCAAGAAGGGAATGGACACTGAAGCTTTCTTT
CASVRPKKGMDTEAFF
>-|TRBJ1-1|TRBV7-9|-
TGTGCCGGCAGCTTGAGTGTGACCATTGAAGCTTTCTTT
CAGSLSVTIEAFF
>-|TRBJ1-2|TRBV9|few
TGTGCCAGCAGCGTAGAGGGGACCAACTATGGCTACACCTTC
CASSVEGTNYGYTF
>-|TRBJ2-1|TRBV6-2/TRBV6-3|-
TGTGCCAGCAAGCCGGGGGGCCACTTTGGTGAGCAGTTCTTC
CASKPGGHFGEQFF
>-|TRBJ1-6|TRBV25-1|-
TGTGCCGCGGGGGCAGCAAATTCACCCCTCCACTTT
CAAGAANSPLHF
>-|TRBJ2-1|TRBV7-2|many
TGTGCCAGCAGGACGACAGCCTACAATGAGCAGTTCTTC
CASRTTAYNEQFF
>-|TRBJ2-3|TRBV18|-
TGTGCCAGCTCCCCTTCGGACAGCACAGATACGCAGTATTTT
CASSPSDSTDTQYF
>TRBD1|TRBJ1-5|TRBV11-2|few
TGTGCCAGATACCCGTGGGACAGGCCAATCAGAGGCAATCAGCCCCAGCATTTT
CARYPWDRPIRGNQPQHF
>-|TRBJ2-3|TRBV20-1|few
TGCAGTGCTAGAGAAAGTGGAGGGTGGCAGGCGGCCAGCACAGATACGCAGTATTTT
CSARESGGWQAASTDTQYF
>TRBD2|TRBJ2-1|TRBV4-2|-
TGTGCCAGCAGCGATGCGGGGGGTTCCCCCAATGAGCAGTTCTTC
CASSDAGGSPNEQFF
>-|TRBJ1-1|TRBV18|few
TGTGCCAGCTCACCACGGGACGGATCCTTGACTGAAGCTTTCTTT
CASSPRDGSLTEAFF
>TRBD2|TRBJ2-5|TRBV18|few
TGTGCCAGCTCACCACCGGGGGGGATCCAAGAGACCCAGTACTTC
CASSPPGGIQETQYF
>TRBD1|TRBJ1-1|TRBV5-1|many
TGCGCCAGCAGCTTGGTTCCGACAGGGGGGTCTGAAGCTTTCTTT
CASSLVPTGGSEAFF
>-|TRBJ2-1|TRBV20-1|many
TGCAGTGCTAGATTGGGACGCCGGACTTCCCCCAATGAGCAGTTCTTC
CSARLGRRTSPNEQFF
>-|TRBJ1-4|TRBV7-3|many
TGTGCCAGCAGCCGAGAAAAACTGTTTTTT
CASSREKLFF